These 19 T cell receptor beta chains share one sample of origin, sequenced in a study of blood T cell repertoires in COVID-19 (dated by TCRdb to the early 2020s). Libraries were constructed by the immunoSEQ multiplex PCR assay. TCRdb took over this immuneACCESS table, retaining in-frame rearrangements with V and J assigned. Such tables are incomplete; in checked studies, under half of the missing clones stem from an unresolved V gene, and the remainder is unexplained. This sample lists tens of thousands of clones; roughly 80% were detected once. About 6% of the sample is taken by the ten largest. The sequenced material came from peripheral blood. The receptors were gathered from a human donor in a cohort sampled during active or convalescent COVID-19.

This chain joins TRBV7-6 and TRBJ2-3; 10 bases map to TRBD2. There are 19 residues in the CDR3. Germline V gene lookup returns CDR1 SGHVS and CDR2 FNYEAQ. With 5 bases clipped from V and 3 bases from J, the junction kept 17 bases outside the gene matches. CDR3 in amino acids: CASSQQSGGAGARTDTQYF. The DNA for the CDR3 is TGTGCCAGCAGCCAGCAGAGCGGGGGGGCCGGGGCCCGGACAGATACGCAGTATTTT.

This chain joins TRBV9 and TRBJ1-1, with D possibly TRBD1 on 5 matching bases. This CDR3 has 15 amino acids. The V gene's germline CDR1 is SGDLS and CDR2 YYNGEE. Trimming took 0 bases from V and 2 from J, leaving 11 bases between them. CDR3 residues: CASSVAYDSNTEAFF. As DNA, the CDR3 is TGTGCCAGCAGCGTAGCTTATGACAGTAACACTGAAGCTTTCTTT.

Only a few counts were recorded for this clone. This chain links TRBV4-1 with TRBJ2-3; the match to TRBD2 covers 10 bases. The V and J ends lost 4 bases and 5 bases, in that order; junction bases with no gene match: 9. This CDR3 comprises 16 residues. Per germline, CDR1 MGHRA and CDR2 YSYEKL. CDR3 sequence: CASSPGASGGRDTQYF. As DNA, the CDR3 is TGCGCCAGCAGCCCTGGGGCTAGCGGGGGCAGAGATACGCAGTATTTT.

The J gene is TRBJ2-3, the V gene TRBV7-9; 7 bases match TRBD1. The CDR3 covers 15 residues. Trimming at V came to 0 bases and at J to 3 bases, leaving 3 bases not matched to a gene. The germline gives CDR1 SEHNR, CDR2 FQNEAQ (reference sequence). The DNA for the CDR3 is TGTGCCAGCAGCTTAGCTGTGACAGGGACAGATACGCAGTATTTT. Amino acid sequence: CASSLAVTGTDTQYF.

The V gene is TRBV3-1 (or the pseudogene TRBV3-2), the J gene TRBJ1-4; D is unclear. The CDR3 sequence is 16 residues long. Germline V lookup: CDR1 LGHDT, CDR2 YNNKEL (reference sequence). Trimming stripped 0 bases from V and 7 bases from J, with 15 bases between. Written as DNA, the CDR3 is TGTGCCAGCAGCCAAGATCTTGAGGAGAAGCCTGAAAAACTGTTTTTT. It yields the protein CASSQDLEEKPEKLFF.

The genes are TRBV7-9 and TRBJ2-7, with 10 bases that match TRBD1. CDR1 is SEHNR, CDR2 FQNEAQ, per germline (reference sequence). V gave up 4 bases and J gave up 2 bases; unmatched junction bases: 5. The CDR3 contains 15 residues. The CDR3 spells CASSSPGQGTYEQYF. As DNA, the CDR3 is TGTGCCAGCAGCTCACCGGGACAGGGGACCTACGAGCAGTACTTC.

The V and J genes are TRBV4-3 and TRBJ1-2; 8 bases line up with TRBD1. The CDR3 totals 17 residues. Germline V CDR1 and CDR2: LGHNA, YSLEER. V lost 0 bases, J lost 8 bases, and 14 bases stayed unmatched. The CDR3 nucleotides read TGCGCCAGCAGCCAAGATCTCAAGGCAGGGGGCTTCGAAGGCTACACCTTC. This codes for CASSQDLKAGGFEGYTF.

This chain uses TRBV5-6 with TRBJ1-4, with 10 bases fitting TRBD1. Germline V gene data show CDR1 as SGHDT and CDR2 as YYEEEE. The CDR3 runs 14 residues. V dropped 3 bases and J dropped 7; count of bases not matched to a gene: 3. Here the CDR3 reads CASSWTGGVEKLFF. For the CDR3, the DNA is TGTGCCAGCAGCTGGACAGGGGGTGTTGAAAAACTGTTTTTT.

The gene calls are TRBV14 and TRBJ2-1, with D possibly being TRBD2 (6 bases). There are 11 residues in the CDR3. Trimming stripped 8 bases from V and 12 bases from J, with 14 bases between. Germline V gene sequence: CDR1 SGHDN, CDR2 FVKESK. Written as DNA, the CDR3 is TGTGCCAGCGGGGGGACCCTTGGGCAGTTCTTC. Amino acids: CASGGTLGQFF. The variable domain in full, completed from reference TRBV14 and TRBJ2-1, reads EAGVTQFPSHSVIEKGQTVTLRCDPISGHDNLYWYRRVMGKEIKFLLHFVKESKQDESGMPNNRFLAERTGGTYSTLKVQPAELEDSGVYFCASGGTLGQFFGPGTRLTVL.

The CDR3 reads CASADASGQETQYF. Written as DNA, the CDR3 is TGTGCCAGCGCCGACGCTAGCGGCCAAGAGACCCAGTACTTC. V usage is TRBV2 and J usage is TRBJ2-5; 7 bases line up with TRBD2. This CDR3 is built from 14 residues. V shed 8 bases and J 1 base; nucleotides not matched to a gene: 7. The germline V gene has CDR1 SNHLY and CDR2 FYNNEI. The variable domain in full, with the rest retrieved from reference TRBV2 and TRBJ2-5, is EPEVTQTPSHQVTQMGQEVILRCVPISNHLYFYWYRQILGQKVEFLVSFYNNEISEKSEIFDDQFSVERPDGSNFTLKIRSTKLEDSAMYFCASADASGQETQYFGPGTRLLVL.

The chain uses TRBV7-2 and TRBJ2-1, with TRBD2 matching 10 bases. CDR1 is SGHTA and CDR2 is FQGNSA in the germline V gene. The CDR3 runs to 15 residues. V was pared by 5 bases and J by 4 bases, with 5 bases of the junction left unmatched. The CDR3 here is CASSARTSGYNEQFF. In DNA, the CDR3 is TGTGCCAGCAGCGCCCGGACTAGCGGTTACAATGAGCAGTTCTTC.

The genes are TRBV6-5 and TRBJ2-7, with a weak D call TRBD2 (5 bases). Per germline, CDR1 MNHEY and CDR2 SVGAGI. Trimming took 7 bases from V and 2 from J, leaving 18 bases between them. CDR3 length: 15 residues. CDR3 amino acids: CASNPGVTPAYEQYF. CDR3 DNA sequence: TGTGCCAGCAACCCCGGGGTTACACCGGCCTACGAGCAGTACTTC.

In nucleotides, the CDR3 is TGTGCCAGCAGGGCCGAGGGTTCCCGGACCGGGGAGCTGTTTTTT. It encodes CASRAEGSRTGELFF. J is TRBJ2-2 and V is TRBV2; tentatively, D is TRBD2 (5 bases). Trimming took off 6 bases at V and 5 bases at J, with 16 bases between the two ends. This CDR3 is built from 15 residues. CDR1 and CDR2 (germline): SNHLY, FYNNEI. Using reference TRBV2 and TRBJ2-2 for the parts outside the CDR3, the full variable domain is EPEVTQTPSHQVTQMGQEVILRCVPISNHLYFYWYRQILGQKVEFLVSFYNNEISEKSEIFDDQFSVERPDGSNFTLKIRSTKLEDSAMYFCASRAEGSRTGELFFGEGSRLTVL.

The CDR3 region is CASSQGAWPKLEYEQYF. DNA of the CDR3: TGTGCCAGCAGCCAAGGGGCATGGCCCAAGTTGGAATACGAGCAGTACTTC. The V and J genes are TRBV3-1 (or the pseudogene TRBV3-2) and TRBJ2-7; D uncertain. CDR1 LGHDT and CDR2 YNNKEL come from the germline V gene (reference sequence). This CDR3 contains 17 residues. Trimming left V 1 base short and J 4 bases short, with 20 bases between.

The chain joins TRBV14 to TRBJ1-2; TRBD1 matches at 8 bases. Germline CDR1 SGHDN, CDR2 FVKESK. V shed 4 bases and J 4 bases; nucleotides not matched to a gene: 8. The CDR3 is made up of 15 amino acids. CDR3 amino acids: CASSPWDRNGYGYTF. The CDR3 nucleotides are TGTGCCAGCAGCCCATGGGACAGGAATGGCTATGGCTACACCTTC. The full variable domain, completed using reference TRBV14 and TRBJ1-2, is EAGVTQFPSHSVIEKGQTVTLRCDPISGHDNLYWYRRVMGKEIKFLLHFVKESKQDESGMPNNRFLAERTGGTYSTLKVQPAELEDSGVYFCASSPWDRNGYGYTFGSGTRLTVV.

The chain links TRBV6-5 to TRBJ1-6; 9 bases are shared with TRBD1. V dropped 2 bases and J dropped 10; count of bases not matched to a gene: 6. CDR1 is MNHEY and CDR2 is SVGAGI in the germline V gene. CDR3 length: 15 amino acids. The CDR3 coding sequence is TGTGCCAGCAGTTACCTAACAGGGGGCCGATCACCCCTCCACTTT. Translation gives CASSYLTGGRSPLHF.

The chain couples TRBV5-6 to TRBJ2-7, with D unresolved. CDR1 is SGHDT and CDR2 is YYEEEE in the germline V gene. The germline V and J ends were trimmed by 5 bases and 0 bases, with 6 bases remaining between them. This CDR3 has 12 residues. This CDR3 is CASRASSYEQYF. CDR3 sequence (DNA): TGTGCCAGCAGAGCAAGCTCCTACGAGCAGTACTTC.

This clone was seen more than once but under ten times. The genes are TRBV5-6 and TRBJ1-6; TRBD1 might be the D (5 bases). Deletions cut 2 bases from V and 5 bases from J, with 17 bases between. There are 17 residues in the CDR3. Germline lookup yields CDR1 SGHDT and CDR2 YYEEEE. The CDR3 loop is CASSLAGWFRDNSPLHF. The CDR3, as DNA: TGTGCCAGCAGCTTAGCGGGATGGTTCAGGGATAATTCACCCCTCCACTTT.

This clone was counted a few times. The rearrangement uses TRBV3-1 (or the pseudogene TRBV3-2) and TRBJ1-2; 7 bases are shared with TRBD1. The CDR3 totals 13 residues. Germline assignment: CDR1 LGHDT and CDR2 YNNKEL (reference sequence). J was trimmed by 14 bases and V by 1 base; bases with no gene match: 10. CDR3 loop: CASSQGNRGSGTF. CDR3 nucleotide sequence: TGTGCCAGCAGCCAAGGTAACAGGGGAAGCGGGACCTTC.